This record concerns one TCR beta chain sequence. Its matching antigen is unknown. Generated by immunoSEQ multiplex PCR, the TCRdb table keeps only in-frame clones and is missing some. This table holds fewer than 120,000 clones, about nine tenths found once. CDR3 length: 14 residues. Per the germline V gene, CDR1 is MNHEY and CDR2 is SMNVEV (reference sequence). The V and J ends lost 5 bases and 5 bases, in that order; junction bases with no gene match: 4. These data come from a study of T cell responses to AZD1222 COVID-19 vaccine. Study-wide findings and caveats: Donors were chiefly white British, with a greater number of females, and clonal diversity was perhaps underestimated. Researchers took repertoire samples only after the peak T cell response had come.

This clonotype was sampled from an adult in good health. Here the sequenced sample was peripheral blood, taken on day 0 of AZD1222 vaccination. The chain links TRBV27 to TRBJ2-2, with TRBD1 matching 8 bases. Here the CDR3 DNA reads TGTGCCAGCAGTCGGACAGGGATGACCGGGGAGCTGTTTTTT. This gives the protein CASSRTGMTGELFF.